These 8 T cell receptor beta chains originate from one sample sequenced in a study of shared clonotypes between healthy human individuals. Naive-designated CD8 cells lacked CD45RO, were positively enriched for CCR7, and omitted terminally differentiated effector memory CD45RA+ cells. The protocol was immunoSEQ multiplex PCR, while the TCRdb copy is restricted to in-frame clones and leaves out a portion. The sample includes roughly 850,000 clones, roughly 96% of them seen just once. Sequenced: naive CD8+ T cells sorted from blood. The receptors come from a man aged 25-40 years in good health.

The V call is TRBV11-1, the J call TRBJ1-2, with a possible D match to TRBD1 (6 bases). Trimming took off 5 bases at V and 7 bases at J, with 11 bases between the two ends. The length of the CDR3 is 12 residues. Per germline, CDR1 SGHAT and CDR2 FQDESV (reference sequence). CDR3 residues: CASSTQGAGYTF. The CDR3 nucleotides are TGTGCCAGCAGCACACAGGGAGCTGGCTACACCTTC.

The chain has TRBV7-9 and TRBJ2-5; D tentatively fits TRBD1 or TRBD2 (5 bases each). Looked up from germline, CDR1 is SEHNR and CDR2 is FQNEAQ (reference sequence). This CDR3 region has 13 residues. Trimming removed 3 bases from V and 4 bases from J, with 9 bases in between. The CDR3 is CASSLGELETQYF. The DNA for the CDR3 is TGTGCCAGCAGCTTGGGGGAATTAGAGACCCAGTACTTC.

As to this clone: Other DNA sequences from this sample encode an identical CDR3 as well. This chain links TRBV7-9 with TRBJ1-5, with D possibly TRBD1 on 5 matching bases. V dropped 5 bases and J dropped 4 bases, with 12 bases sitting between them. The germline CDR1 and CDR2 sequences are SEHNR and FQNEAQ (reference sequence). This CDR3 spans 14 amino acids. The CDR3 DNA follows: TGTGCCAGCAGCCTCGGCGGGGGAAATCAGCCCCAGCATTTT. Residues: CASSLGGGNQPQHF.

The V call is TRBV29-1, the J call TRBJ2-1; TRBD2 matches 15 bases. In germline, CDR1 is SQVTM, CDR2 ANQGSEA. V trimming: 7 bases; J trimming: 8 bases; junction bases outside the gene matches: 9. The CDR3 covers 15 residues. CDR3 residues: CSEKGLAGGRDEQFF. The CDR3 nucleotides read TGCAGCGAGAAGGGACTAGCGGGAGGAAGGGATGAGCAGTTCTTC.

This clone appeared once. The sample has other DNA sequences that encode this CDR3 too. J is TRBJ2-7 and V is TRBV5-8; D call uncertain. V shed 0 bases and J shed 0 bases, with 4 bases lying between them. This CDR3 contains 13 residues. From germline, CDR1 is SGHTS and CDR2 YDEGEE. CDR3 protein: CASSLGASYEQYF. The CDR3 region has the DNA TGTGCCAGCAGCTTGGGGGCCTCCTACGAGCAGTACTTC. Combining the CDR3 with reference TRBV5-8 and TRBJ2-7 gives the whole variable domain EAGVTQSPTHLIKTRGQQATLRCSPISGHTSVYWYQQALGLGLQFLLWYDEGEERNRGNFPPRFSGRQFPNYSSELNVNALELEDSALYLCASSLGASYEQYFGPGTRLTVT.

J is TRBJ2-1 and V is TRBV18; no reliable D call. The ends were cut back, 3 bases at V and 8 bases at J, with 17 bases in the middle. Germline lookup yields CDR1 KGHSH and CDR2 LQKENI. This CDR3 contains 15 residues. In DNA form, the CDR3 reads TGTGCCAGCTCACCTCTAAGAAACAGCGCGGATGAGCAGTTCTTC. Amino acid sequence: CASSPLRNSADEQFF.

This chain uses TRBV7-9 with TRBJ2-5; 8 nucleotides line up with TRBD2. V lost 2 bases and J lost 4; bases outside the gene matches: 15. The V gene's germline CDR1 is SEHNR and CDR2 FQNEAQ (reference sequence). This CDR3 has 18 amino acids. CDR3 amino acids: CASSLPRGQTSDPETQYF. The CDR3 nucleotides are TGTGCCAGCAGCTTACCTAGAGGACAGACTAGCGATCCAGAGACCCAGTACTTC.

The sample holds one count of this clone. The V call is TRBV4-1, the J call TRBJ2-1; D not certain. The CDR3 contains 13 residues. The V end lost 1 base, the J end lost 7 bases, and 8 bases lay between the germline ends. CDR1 MGHRA and CDR2 YSYEKL come from the germline V gene. The CDR3 nucleotides read TGCGCCAGCAGCCAAGTGGGCCAGAATGAGCAGTTCTTC. This encodes CASSQVGQNEQFF.